The 28 T cell receptor beta chains given below trace back to one sample, sequenced in a study of control samples from healthy donors and cancer patients. Some clones are missing from TCRdb's copy, which holds only in-frame ones; the method was immunoSEQ multiplex PCR. The table has tens of thousands of clones, less than 95% seen once. The sequenced sample consisted of PBMCs. These receptors originate from a man younger than 40 with colorectal cancer.

The chain carries TRBV7-2 and TRBJ2-1; D is uncertain. Germline V gene lookup returns CDR1 SGHTA and CDR2 FQGNSA. With 8 bases removed from V and 0 bases from J, the gap between germline ends came to 8 bases. The CDR3 has 13 residues. CDR3 sequence: CASGVHSYNEQFF. As DNA, the CDR3 is TGTGCCAGCGGGGTTCACTCCTACAATGAGCAGTTCTTC.

V gene TRBV5-1 combines with J gene TRBJ2-1; tentative D call: TRBD2 (5 bases). This CDR3 has 18 amino acids. From germline, CDR1 is SGHRS and CDR2 YFSETQ. Trimming took 0 bases from V and 0 from J, leaving 16 bases between them. The CDR3 bases are TGCGCCAGCAGCTTGGGATTTCGGTCGGGGAGCTCCTACAATGAGCAGTTCTTC. Residues: CASSLGFRSGSSYNEQFF.

V gene TRBV6-5 combines with J gene TRBJ2-3; a weak D match, TRBD2 (6 bases). CDR3 length equals 16 residues. Looked up from germline, CDR1 is MNHEY and CDR2 is SVGAGI. Trimming shortened V by 4 bases and J by 1 base, and 15 bases separated the two germline ends. CDR3 protein: CASSSPRDFGTDTQYF. In DNA form, the CDR3 reads TGTGCCAGCAGTTCACCCCGGGACTTCGGCACAGATACGCAGTATTTT.

This clone was recorded only once. The chain joins TRBV6-5 to TRBJ2-7, with TRBD2 matching over 10 bases. The V gene's germline CDR1 is MNHEY and CDR2 SVGAGI. The CDR3 runs 13 residues. V shed 6 bases, J shed 5 bases, and the junction held 4 bases outside the gene matches. CDR3 DNA: TGTGCCAGCAGATTTAGCGGGGGGAACGAGCAGTACGTC. It is translated as CASRFSGGNEQYV.

V gene TRBV12-3 or TRBV12-4 combines with J gene TRBJ1-2; TRBD1 agrees at 7 bases. Trimming at V came to 5 bases and at J to 4 bases, leaving 4 bases not matched to a gene. This CDR3 spans 13 amino acids. CDR3 protein: CASSPPGGYGYTF. The CDR3 DNA reads TGTGCCAGCAGTCCACCAGGGGGCTATGGCTACACCTTC.

V is TRBV7-2 and J is TRBJ2-7; D unresolved. The germline V and J ends were trimmed by 2 bases and 7 bases, with 15 bases remaining between them. Germline CDR1 reads SGHTA; CDR2 reads FQGNSA. CDR3 length: 14 amino acids. The CDR3 sequence is CASSLNGDAVEQYF. The CDR3, as DNA: TGTGCCAGCAGCTTAAACGGTGACGCGGTAGAGCAGTACTTC.

The rearrangement links TRBV7-9 to TRBJ2-3, with D unresolved. The germline gives CDR1 SEHNR, CDR2 FQNEAQ (reference sequence). The CDR3 is 14 residues long. V was shortened by 1 base and J by 6 bases, with 11 bases between the two germline ends. The CDR3 sequence: CASSLGVASDTQYF. The CDR3 nucleotides are TGTGCCAGCAGCTTAGGTGTTGCCTCGGATACGCAGTATTTT. Looking up the rest from reference TRBV7-9 and TRBJ2-3 gives the full variable domain: DTGVSQNPRHKITKRGQNVTFRCDPISEHNRLYWYRQTLGQGPEFLTYFQNEAQLEKSRLLSDRFSAERPKGSFSTLEIQRTEQGDSAMYLCASSLGVASDTQYFGPGTRLTVL.

The rearrangement joins TRBV6-2 or TRBV6-3 to TRBJ2-1, with D unclear. The V end lost 4 bases, the J end lost 4 bases, and 8 bases lay between the germline ends. This CDR3 has 13 residues. The germline gives CDR1 MNHEY, CDR2 SVGEGT. CDR3 nucleotide sequence: TGTGCCAGCAGTTTTCAGGAATACAATGAGCAGTTCTTC. Encoded protein: CASSFQEYNEQFF.

V and J are TRBV6-5 and TRBJ2-7; D is unclear. V shed 3 bases and J shed 4 bases, with 10 bases lying between them. The CDR3 runs 13 residues. CDR1 is MNHEY, CDR2 SVGAGI, per germline. CDR3 nucleotides: TGTGCCAGCAGTTATGGAGTAAAGTACGAGCAGTACTTC. This gives the protein CASSYGVKYEQYF.

The chain links TRBV14 to TRBJ2-2; D is perhaps TRBD2 (5 bases). The CDR3 length is 15 residues. Germline CDR1 reads SGHDN; CDR2 reads FVKESK. Between the trimmed V and J ends, which lost 6 bases and 5 bases, there was a span of 16 bases. The CDR3 DNA follows: TGTGCCAGCAGGCTCGCGGCAGGCGGGACCGGGGAGCTGTTTTTT. Its translation is CASRLAAGGTGELFF.

The chain combines TRBV12-5 with TRBJ1-2; D ambiguous. CDR1 is LGHNT, CDR2 FRNRAP, per germline. CDR3 length: 12 amino acids. Between the trimmed V and J ends, which lost 5 bases and 4 bases, there was a span of 8 bases. CDR3 loop: CASGEVAYGYTF. The CDR3 DNA reads TGTGCTAGTGGTGAGGTGGCCTATGGCTACACCTTC.

The chain is built from TRBV6-2 or TRBV6-3 and TRBJ2-4, with D tentatively TRBD1 (6 bases). CDR3 length: 15 residues. The germline V gene encodes CDR1 MNHEY and CDR2 SVGEGT. With 5 bases removed from V and 1 base from J, the gap between germline ends came to 12 bases. The CDR3 nucleotides are TGTGCCAGCAGTGGAACAGGGTGGGCCAAAAACATTCAGTACTTC. Protein: CASSGTGWAKNIQYF.

The genes are TRBV15 and TRBJ1-6; D is undetermined. The length of the CDR3 is 15 residues. Germline-derived CDR1 and CDR2 are LNHNV and YYDKDF (reference sequence). V was pared by 1 base and J by 10 bases, with 14 bases between. For the CDR3, the DNA is TGTGCCACCAGCAGAGCCTTGACGGGTCCCTCACCCCTCCACTTT. Translation gives CATSRALTGPSPLHF. The full variable domain, its missing parts supplied by reference TRBV15 and TRBJ1-6, is DAMVIQNPRYQVTQFGKPVTLSCSQTLNHNVMYWYQQKSSQAPKLLFHYYDKDFNNEADTPDNFQSRRPNTSFCFLDIRSPGLGDTAMYLCATSRALTGPSPLHFGNGTRLTVT.

In the case of this clone: A read error may account for a junction end that differs from germline. The gene calls are TRBV20-1 and TRBJ1-2; D ambiguous. The length of the CDR3 is 11 residues. The germline gives CDR1 DFQATT, CDR2 SNEGSKA (reference sequence). CDR3 protein: CSAPHGPLAVF. The CDR3 bases are TGCAGTGCTCCACACGGACCCTTGGCCGTCTTC.

In this sample, this clone turned up a few times. The chain has TRBV6-6 and TRBJ1-5; D gene uncertain. This CDR3 has 15 amino acids. Germline values: CDR1 MNHNY, CDR2 SVGAGI (reference sequence). Trimming took off 0 bases at V and 0 bases at J, with 6 bases between the two ends. The CDR3 coding sequence is TGTGCCAGCAGTTACTCCGGAAGTAGCAATCAGCCCCAGCATTTT. This gives the protein CASSYSGSSNQPQHF.

V gene TRBV29-1 combines with J gene TRBJ2-3; TRBD1 is a possible D gene (7 bases). Germline CDR1 SQVTM, CDR2 ANQGSEA. V was pared by 6 bases and J by 3 bases, with 13 bases between. This CDR3 has 13 residues. As DNA, the CDR3 is TGCAGCGTCTCCCAGGGGGGAACAGATACGCAGTATTTT. This translates into CSVSQGGTDTQYF.

CDR3 region: CSVLPLAGGSTDTQYF. The CDR3 DNA follows: TGCAGCGTCCTCCCTTTAGCGGGGGGCAGCACAGATACGCAGTATTTT. This chain connects TRBV29-1 to TRBJ2-3; TRBD2 aligns across 10 bases. This CDR3 is 16 amino acids long. CDR1 and CDR2 from the germline V gene are SQVTM and ANQGSEA. V lost 6 bases and J lost 0; bases outside the gene matches: 9.

This chain's CDR3 is CASSFQGDGYTF. The DNA of the CDR3 is TGTGCCAGCAGCTTCCAGGGTGATGGCTACACCTTC. The chain joins TRBV7-2 to TRBJ1-2; tentative D call: TRBD1 (5 bases). The CDR3 extends over 12 amino acids. Per the germline V gene, CDR1 is SGHTA and CDR2 is FQGNSA. V lost 3 bases and J 6 bases, leaving 8 bases between the germline ends.

The rearrangement joins TRBV25-1 to TRBJ2-4; TRBD1 aligns across 8 bases. With 3 bases clipped from V and 6 bases from J, the junction kept 4 bases outside the gene matches. The CDR3 is 14 amino acids. From germline, CDR1 is MGHDK and CDR2 SYGVNS. The CDR3 loop is CASSDRTGRNIQYF. The CDR3 nucleotides read TGTGCCAGCAGTGACCGGACAGGGAGAAACATTCAGTACTTC.

The genes are TRBV5-4 and TRBJ1-2; 7 bases map to TRBD1. The CDR3 length is 16 residues. The V gene end was trimmed by 4 bases and the J gene end by 3 bases; junction bases not matched to a gene: 12. The germline CDR1 and CDR2 sequences are SGHNT and YYREEE (reference sequence). CDR3 protein: CASSPGGIRGDYGYTF. DNA of the CDR3: TGTGCCAGCAGCCCAGGTGGCATCAGGGGGGACTATGGCTACACCTTC.

J is TRBJ1-2 and V is TRBV6-1; D is perhaps TRBD1 (5 bases). With 2 bases removed from V and 8 bases from J, the gap between germline ends came to 15 bases. The germline V gene encodes CDR1 MNHNS and CDR2 SASEGT. The CDR3 is made up of 14 amino acids. This chain's CDR3 is CASSEQRGAEGYTF. The CDR3 bases are TGTGCCAGCAGTGAACAGAGGGGAGCAGAGGGCTACACCTTC.

Written as DNA, the CDR3 is TGTGCCAGCAGCGATCTCCGGGGGAACTCTGGAAACACCATATATTTT. The encoded protein is CASSDLRGNSGNTIYF. The V and J genes are TRBV5-4 and TRBJ1-3, with D perhaps TRBD1 (5 bases). Germline V gene data show CDR1 as SGHNT and CDR2 as YYREEE (reference sequence). V gave up 4 bases and J gave up 0 bases, with 14 bases separating them. The CDR3 consists of 16 residues.

The chain is built from TRBV2 and TRBJ1-2; 12 nucleotides match TRBD1. Germline trimming cut 5 bases from V and 4 bases from J; bases unmatched to any gene: 20. The CDR3 loop spans 20 amino acids. Germline assignment: CDR1 SNHLY and CDR2 FYNNEI. DNA for the CDR3: TGTGCCAGCAGTAGTACCAAAAAGGCCGGGACAGGGGGCCATATCTATGGCTACACCTTC. Its protein is CASSSTKKAGTGGHIYGYTF.

This rearrangement joins TRBV2 to TRBJ2-7, with a weak D call TRBD2 (6 bases). Per the germline V gene, CDR1 is SNHLY and CDR2 is FYNNEI. V was trimmed by 6 bases and J by 6 bases, leaving 12 bases between them. The CDR3 consists of 12 residues. The CDR3: CASRGGRSEQYF. CDR3 bases: TGTGCCAGCAGGGGGGGACGTAGCGAGCAGTACTTC.

The chain links TRBV12-3 or TRBV12-4 to TRBJ1-1, with 11 bases lining up with TRBD1. This CDR3 contains 12 residues. Trimming took 9 bases from V and 7 from J; bases not matched to a gene: 4. The CDR3 DNA reads as TGTGCCAGTCGGACAGGGGGCCGTGAAGCTTTCTTT. Translated, it gives CASRTGGREAFF.

The chain employs TRBV6-2 or TRBV6-3 and TRBJ2-7; D unresolved. The CDR3 contains 13 residues. Trimming stripped 2 bases from V and 4 bases from J, with 9 bases between. Germline values: CDR1 MNHEY, CDR2 SVGEGT. The CDR3 spells CASSYAIEYEQYF. The CDR3 DNA reads as TGTGCCAGCAGTTACGCCATCGAGTACGAGCAGTACTTC.

The rearrangement joins TRBV14 to TRBJ2-3; TRBD2 is a possible D gene (5 bases). The CDR3 extends over 15 amino acids. Germline CDR1 and CDR2: SGHDN and FVKESK. Between the trimmed V and J ends, which lost 1 base and 6 bases, there was a span of 14 bases. The CDR3 DNA reads as TGTGCCAGCAGCCAAGTAGGAGGCGTGAGCGATACGCAGTATTTT. Its translation is CASSQVGGVSDTQYF.

The V call is TRBV7-9, the J call TRBJ1-1; D is unresolved. V lost 1 base and J 10 bases, leaving 13 bases between the germline ends. The length of the CDR3 is 13 residues. CDR1 and CDR2 (germline): SEHNR, FQNEAQ (reference sequence). The CDR3 sequence is CASSLVWSGGAFF. Here the CDR3 DNA reads TGTGCCAGCAGCTTAGTCTGGTCGGGTGGAGCTTTCTTT.